These 22 T cell receptor beta chains came from one sample sequenced in a study of patients and donors after allogeneic stem cell transplantation. TCRdb processed the RT-PCR reads anew with MiXCR; each CDR3 protein has one entry. The sample consists of about 960,000 distinct CDR3 sequences, over 15% of them appearing once. The sample comprised blood, either unsorted or a sorted T cell fraction (not recorded which). All receptors come from a human donor who was either an allogeneic HSCT recipient or a stem cell or donor lymphocyte infusion donor (not recorded which). It is not recorded whose cells these are; they may come from a transplant donor.

V usage is TRBV12-3 or TRBV12-4 and J usage is TRBJ2-3, with a possible D match to TRBD1 (6 bases). This CDR3 has 14 amino acids. Trimming removed 4 bases at V and 9 bases at J, with 17 bases between. Written as DNA, the CDR3 is TGTGCCAGCAGTTCTCCCCCGTACAGGGACACGCAGTATTTT. Its translation: CASSSPPYRDTQYF.

V usage is TRBV15 and J usage is TRBJ2-2; 9 nucleotides match TRBD2. The J segment lost 3 bases and the V segment lost 0 bases, leaving 11 bases of the junction unmatched. Germline V gene sequence: CDR1 LNHNV, CDR2 YYDKDF (reference sequence). This CDR3 comprises 19 residues. The chain's CDR3 is CATSREGWTGTSYTGELFF. For the CDR3, the DNA is TGTGCCACCAGCAGAGAGGGTTGGACGGGGACTAGCTACACCGGGGAGCTGTTTTTT.

The V gene is TRBV11-1, the J gene TRBJ2-6; 9 positions agree with TRBD1. This CDR3 has 19 amino acids. Trimming cost V 7 bases and J 4 bases; bases outside gene matches: 17. Germline CDR1 reads SGHAT; CDR2 reads FQDESV (reference sequence). Written as DNA, the CDR3 is TGTGCCAGCATCACCTGGAGGGGACAGGGCTCTCTGGGGGCCAACGTCCTGACTTTC. Its translation: CASITWRGQGSLGANVLTF.

This clonotype was counted at least ten times. The chain joins TRBV29-1 to TRBJ2-1; D perhaps matches TRBD2 (6 bases). The germline CDR1 and CDR2 sequences are SQVTM and ANQGSEA. Trimming stripped 3 bases from V and 4 bases from J, with 10 bases between. CDR3 length: 13 amino acids. For the CDR3, the DNA is TGCAGCGTTGAGATAGCGGTATACAATGAGCAGTTCTTC. Amino acid sequence: CSVEIAVYNEQFF.

Comment on this clonotype: This sequence is one base from a far larger clone and is likely a read error. The chain has TRBV6-1 and TRBJ2-7; 7 bases map to TRBD1. This CDR3 is 13 amino acids long. Germline V gives CDR1 MNHNS, CDR2 SASEGT. Germline trimming cut 7 bases from V and 2 bases from J; bases unmatched to any gene: 5. CDR3 protein: CASTPGTAYEQYF. CDR3 coding DNA: TGTGCCAGCACCCCCGGGACAGCCTACGAGCAGTACTTC.

This chain uses TRBV7-9 with TRBJ1-1; D is uncertain. This CDR3 is built from 17 residues. CDR1 is SEHNR, CDR2 FQNEAQ, per germline (reference sequence). The ends were cut back, 4 bases at V and 5 bases at J, with 23 bases in the middle. The CDR3 coding sequence is TGTGCCAGCAGCTCAACGGCCTCCTGGAGTGTTATTACTGAAGCTTTCTTT. It codes for CASSSTASWSVITEAFF.

The CDR3 region has the DNA TGTGCCAGCAGCCAGCAGTACAATGAGCAGTTCTTC. Translated: CASSQQYNEQFF. This chain uses TRBV7-9 with TRBJ2-1; D not certain. Germline CDR1 reads SEHNR; CDR2 reads FQNEAQ (reference sequence). The germline V and J ends were trimmed by 5 bases and 4 bases, with 6 bases remaining between them. CDR3 length equals 12 residues.

The chain couples TRBV4-1 to TRBJ2-7, with D perhaps matching TRBD1 (5 bases). From germline, CDR1 is MGHRA and CDR2 YSYEKL. The CDR3 totals 13 residues. V was pared by 3 bases and J by 5 bases, with 11 bases between. CDR3 loop: CASSHLRQNEQYF. DNA of the CDR3: TGCGCCAGCAGCCACCTACGACAGAACGAGCAGTACTTC.

This clonotype was observed a few times. The chain uses TRBV15 and TRBJ2-2, with D perhaps matching TRBD1 (6 bases). The length of the CDR3 is 16 residues. Trimming removed 1 base at V and 3 bases at J, with 12 bases between. CDR1 is LNHNV and CDR2 is YYDKDF in the germline V gene (reference sequence). CDR3 protein: CATSRGGQKYTGELFF. The CDR3 DNA is TGTGCCACCAGCAGAGGTGGACAGAAATACACCGGGGAGCTGTTTTTT. The full variable domain, with the rest looked up from reference TRBV15 and TRBJ2-2, is DAMVIQNPRYQVTQFGKPVTLSCSQTLNHNVMYWYQQKSSQAPKLLFHYYDKDFNNEADTPDNFQSRRPNTSFCFLDIRSPGLGDTAMYLCATSRGGQKYTGELFFGEGSRLTVL.

The V and J genes are TRBV11-2 and TRBJ1-6; possibly TRBD1 for D (6 bases). Germline-derived CDR1 and CDR2 are SGHAT and FQNNGV. With 5 bases removed from V and 8 bases from J, the gap between germline ends came to 16 bases. CDR3 length: 15 residues. CDR3 bases: TGTGCCAGCAGCCCGCTGACAGGTCGTGATTCACCCCTCCACTTT. Translating gives CASSPLTGRDSPLHF.

In its sample, this clonotype was seen a few times. The chain links TRBV5-1 to TRBJ2-7; D is possibly TRBD2 (6 bases). Looked up from germline, CDR1 is SGHRS and CDR2 is YFSETQ. The CDR3 covers 17 residues. V lost 2 bases and J lost 2, with 20 bases in between. CDR3 sequence reads: CASSFVADPFNTYEQYF. The DNA of the CDR3 is TGCGCCAGCAGCTTTGTAGCGGATCCATTTAACACCTACGAGCAGTACTTC.

There are a few counts of this clonotype. This chain links TRBV5-6 with TRBJ2-3, with 9 nucleotides matching TRBD1. Trimming removed 4 bases from V and 2 bases from J; junction bases left unmatched: 8. Germline-derived CDR1 and CDR2 are SGHDT and YYEEEE. The length of the CDR3 is 16 residues. CDR3: CASSLSGTGNTDTQYF. CDR3 bases: TGTGCCAGCAGCCTATCCGGGACAGGGAACACAGATACGCAGTATTTT.

This chain connects TRBV9 to TRBJ2-3, with D uncertain. Germline-derived CDR1 and CDR2 are SGDLS and YYNGEE. The CDR3 spans 13 residues. Trimming left V 0 bases short and J 4 bases short, with 6 bases between. CDR3 DNA sequence: TGTGCCAGCAGCGTAGGTGGGTCAGATACGCAGTATTTT. Protein: CASSVGGSDTQYF.

This clonotype was detected a few times. The chain combines TRBV25-1 with TRBJ2-4; D could derive from TRBD1 or TRBD2 (5 bases each). The CDR3 is 14 amino acids. Germline V gene data show CDR1 as MGHDK and CDR2 as SYGVNS. V was cut by 8 bases and J by 7 bases, with 18 bases left in between. The CDR3 bases are TGTGCCAGCTCGGCGTCAGGGAGAGGGAACATTCAGTACTTC. Translation: CASSASGRGNIQYF.

This clonotype was found a few times. The chain uses TRBV6-2 or TRBV6-3 and TRBJ1-5; D unresolved. The CDR3 has 16 amino acids. The germline gives CDR1 MNHEY, CDR2 SVGEGT. V was pared by 0 bases and J by 5 bases, with 14 bases between. The chain's CDR3 is CASSYSGTRKYQPQHF. DNA for the CDR3: TGTGCCAGCAGTTACTCAGGCACGAGGAAATATCAGCCCCAGCATTTT.

Ten or more counts support this clonotype. Germline is not matched at one junction end, which may reflect a read error. This sequence joins TRBV20-1 and TRBJ2-2, with no clear D. This CDR3 contains 12 residues. Germline CDR1 and CDR2: DFQATT and SNEGSKA (reference sequence). The CDR3 DNA reads TGCAGTGCTAGACCGAATACCGGGGAGCTGTTTTTT. It encodes CSARPNTGELFF.

The gene calls are TRBV3-1 and TRBJ2-2; the match to TRBD2 covers 8 bases. The trim removed 2 bases at V and 6 bases at J, leaving 8 bases unmatched. CDR3 length: 16 residues. Looked up from germline, CDR1 is LGHDT and CDR2 is YNNKEL (reference sequence). CDR3 sequence reads: CASSQQRGGSPGELFF. As DNA, the CDR3 is TGTGCCAGCAGCCAACAACGGGGGGGGTCCCCCGGGGAGCTGTTTTTT.

The V call is TRBV7-3, the J call TRBJ2-5, with D tentatively TRBD1 or TRBD2 (5 bases each). There are 15 residues in the CDR3. From germline, CDR1 is SGHTA and CDR2 FQGTGA. Trimming took off 4 bases at V and 5 bases at J, with 17 bases between the two ends. CDR3: CASSSLRGAGETQYF. DNA for the CDR3: TGTGCCAGCAGCTCCCTCCGAGGGGCCGGGGAGACCCAGTACTTC.

CDR3 sequence (DNA): TGCGCCAGCAGCTCTTCTGGTAGGAAAGAGACCCAGTACTTC. This translates into CASSSSGRKETQYF. This rearrangement joins TRBV5-1 to TRBJ2-5; D remains ambiguous. From germline, CDR1 is SGHRS and CDR2 YFSETQ. V was shortened by 3 bases and J by 3 bases, with 12 bases between the two germline ends. The CDR3 length is 14 residues.

This clonotype was seen only a few times. This chain connects TRBV15 to TRBJ2-1; the D is unclear. The germline V gene has CDR1 LNHNV and CDR2 YYDKDF (reference sequence). The CDR3 covers 13 residues. V shed 4 bases and J shed 10 bases, with 14 bases lying between them. In DNA form, the CDR3 reads TGTGCCACCAGCATTCCCACGGTAACCGAGCAGTTCTTC. Translated: CATSIPTVTEQFF. Together with reference TRBV15 and TRBJ2-1, the CDR3 gives the full variable domain: DAMVIQNPRYQVTQFGKPVTLSCSQTLNHNVMYWYQQKSSQAPKLLFHYYDKDFNNEADTPDNFQSRRPNTSFCFLDIRSPGLGDTAMYLCATSIPTVTEQFFGPGTRLTVL.

This clonotype was recorded at least ten times. V and J are TRBV20-1 and TRBJ2-3; D is unclear. In germline, CDR1 is DFQATT, CDR2 SNEGSKA (reference sequence). This CDR3 is built from 13 residues. Trimming took off 0 bases at V and 6 bases at J, with 10 bases between the two ends. As DNA, the CDR3 is TGCAGTGCTAGAGATTGGGCTTCCGATACGCAGTATTTT. Protein product: CSARDWASDTQYF.

This clonotype was picked up a small number of times. The rearrangement links TRBV19 to TRBJ2-1, with 15 bases lining up with TRBD2. With 4 bases clipped from V and 6 bases from J, the junction kept 13 bases outside the gene matches. This CDR3 region has 19 residues. Germline V gives CDR1 LNHDA, CDR2 SQIVND (reference sequence). The CDR3 loop is CASSRWTSGGAGRSNEQFF. The DNA of the CDR3 is TGTGCCAGTAGTAGGTGGACTAGCGGGGGGGCCGGGCGAAGCAATGAGCAGTTCTTC.